This T cell receptor beta chain was captured by sequencing in a study of regulatory T cells in long-lasting Graves disease. Study-level information: Antithyroid drug intake by newly diagnosed Graves' patients had lasted under 3 months.

Researchers made TCR beta libraries by using iRepertoire HTBI primers and running Arm-PCR on CDR3 regions. A single record per CDR3 protein comes from TCRdb applying MiXCR to the multiplex PCR reads. This table has hundreds of thousands of distinct CDR3 sequences, less than 20% appearing once. The CDR3 contains 14 residues. Germline-derived CDR1 and CDR2 are MNHNS and SASEGT. The V end lost 5 bases, the J end lost 3 bases, and 11 bases lay between the germline ends. This clonotype was seen at least ten times. As for time point: newly diagnosed GD, antithyroid drugs for less than 3 months. The TCR library was prepared using RNA isolated from PBMCs. These data are also associated with another study on T cells in Graves' hyperthyroidism and ophthalmopathy.

V is TRBV6-1 and J is TRBJ1-5; perhaps TRBD1 as D (5 bases). The starting material was peripheral blood mononuclear cells (PBMCs), obtained at new diagnosis, from a patient treated with antithyroid drugs. The TCR comes from a woman younger than 45 with Graves disease. CDR3 protein: CASSPGTFNQPQHF. DNA for the CDR3: TGTGCCAGCAGTCCGGGGACCTTCAATCAGCCCCAGCATTTT.